Presented here are 9 T cell receptor beta chains from one specimen sequenced in a study of T cells after yellow fever vaccination (dated by TCRdb to between 2018 and 2021). The treatment or condition label for this specimen denotes: live attenuated yellow fever vaccine strain. The library came from 5' RACE. The listed sequencing device is Illumina HiSeq 2500. The raw public reads went through TCRdb reprocessing: fastp at Q25, MiXCR clone calling, in-frame beta chains kept. Rows are unified per CDR3 protein, each entry keeping the most common DNA and genes. This sample is represented by a few hundred thousand distinct CDR3 sequences; roughly a sixth of them were singletons. Clones ranked in the top ten supply approximately 15% of the sample. This material consisted of PBMCs, taken 4 to 5 days after the first yellow fever vaccination. All receptors derive from a man aged 18 to 29 who received the YFV17D yellow fever vaccine.

The CDR3 protein is CSAGGTADSPLHF. The CDR3 DNA reads as TGCAGTGCCGGGGGGACAGCGGATTCACCCCTCCACTTT. The rearrangement links TRBV20-1 to TRBJ1-6, with 7 bases lining up with TRBD1. The J segment lost 8 bases and the V segment lost 6 bases, leaving 7 bases of the junction unmatched. Germline lookup yields CDR1 DFQATT and CDR2 SNEGSKA (reference sequence). This CDR3 is built from 13 residues.

This clonotype was picked up a small number of times. The chain links TRBV10-3 to TRBJ2-7; D possibly corresponds to TRBD2 (6 bases). Germline lookup yields CDR1 ENHRY and CDR2 SYGVKD. The CDR3 is 15 residues long. V was clipped by 6 bases and J by 0 bases, with 15 bases between them. The CDR3 reads CAIRVLAPSSYEQYF. CDR3 bases: TGTGCCATCAGGGTACTAGCCCCGAGCTCCTACGAGCAGTACTTC.

The chain uses TRBV19 and TRBJ2-3, with no clear D. V was pared by 3 bases and J by 0 bases, with 16 bases between. This CDR3 is built from 17 residues. Looked up from germline, CDR1 is LNHDA and CDR2 is SQIVND (reference sequence). CDR3 residues: CASSIPLGNRSTDTQYF. CDR3 bases: TGTGCCAGTAGTATTCCCCTGGGGAACCGAAGCACAGATACGCAGTATTTT. The full variable domain, in which reference TRBV19 and TRBJ2-3 provide the parts outside the CDR3, is DGGITQSPKYLFRKEGQNVTLSCEQNLNHDAMYWYRQDPGQGLRLIYYSQIVNDFQKGDIAEGYSVSREKKESFPLTVTSAQKNPTAFYLCASSIPLGNRSTDTQYFGPGTRLTVL.

V usage is TRBV6-6 and J usage is TRBJ2-4; 10 bases agree with TRBD2. CDR3 length: 13 residues. V lost 6 bases and J lost 6; bases outside the gene matches: 2. Germline assignment: CDR1 MNHNY and CDR2 SVGAGI (reference sequence). This CDR3 is CASRIAGGNIQYF. CDR3 DNA sequence: TGTGCCAGCAGAATAGCGGGGGGAAACATTCAGTACTTC.

The chain uses TRBV5-1 and TRBJ2-1; 10 bases match TRBD2. Per the germline V gene, CDR1 is SGHRS and CDR2 is YFSETQ. The CDR3 totals 17 residues. V dropped 0 bases and J dropped 4; count of bases not matched to a gene: 7. This chain's CDR3 is CASSLVASGGPYNEQFF. As DNA, the CDR3 is TGCGCCAGCAGCTTGGTGGCTAGCGGGGGCCCATACAATGAGCAGTTCTTC.

The chain employs TRBV18 and TRBJ2-6; 7 bases line up with TRBD1. Germline CDR1 KGHSH, CDR2 LQKENI. CDR3 length: 17 residues. The junction had 8 bases not matched to a gene; V was cut back by 6 bases and J by 0 bases. The CDR3 nucleotides are TGTGCCAGCTCCGACAGGGTATTAAGCTCTGGGGCCAACGTCCTGACTTTC. Translating gives CASSDRVLSSGANVLTF.

The gene calls are TRBV5-1 and TRBJ1-3, with D possibly TRBD1 on 6 matching bases. The V end was cut by 6 bases, the J end by 4 bases, with 20 bases between. The CDR3 totals 16 residues. Germline values: CDR1 SGHRS, CDR2 YFSETQ. DNA for the CDR3: TGCGCCAGCATGCCCCAGGGAGGGGGGCCAGGAAACACCATATATTTT. This codes for CASMPQGGGPGNTIYF.

The chain employs TRBV7-6 and TRBJ2-3; D possibly corresponds to TRBD1 (6 bases). CDR1 is SGHVS, CDR2 FNYEAQ, per germline. The CDR3 sequence is 13 residues long. V gave up 6 bases and J gave up 7 bases, with 14 bases separating them. CDR3 sequence: CASRFPGQHTQYF. CDR3 DNA sequence: TGTGCCAGCAGGTTCCCGGGACAACATACGCAGTATTTT.

This clonotype was seen repeatedly, ten times or more. The chain carries TRBV6-5 and TRBJ2-5; TRBD2 matches 9 bases. CDR3 size: 14 residues. CDR1 is MNHEY and CDR2 is SVGAGI in the germline V gene. The ends lost 4 bases at V and 4 bases at J; junction bases unmatched: 4. The CDR3 region is CASSLLAGRETQYF. CDR3 sequence (DNA): TGTGCCAGCAGTTTACTAGCGGGCCGAGAGACCCAGTACTTC.